This TCR beta chain was recorded in a study of technical replicates of blood from a few donors. Sequenced by immunoSEQ multiplex PCR; TCRdb stores in-frame clones only, minus some. The sample lists more than 90,000 clones, 90% to 96% occurring once. This CDR3 spans 14 amino acids. Trimming shortened V by 4 bases and J by 4 bases, and 13 bases separated the two germline ends. Germline loops: CDR1 SGHAT, CDR2 FQNNGV. Specimen: T cells isolated from PBMCs. This chain uses TRBV11-2 with TRBJ1-1; D gene uncertain. The receptor comes from a human donor in good health. CDR3 bases: TGTGCCAGCAGCTCGGGAGGGTGGGGCACTGAAGCTTTCTTT. Residues: CASSSGGWGTEAFF.